A selection of T cell receptor beta chains follows, all from one sample in a study of blood T cell repertoires in COVID-19. Assay: immunoSEQ multiplex PCR; the TCRdb copy retains only in-frame clones and omits some. This table has 200,000 or so clones, approximately 82% appearing once. Sequenced material: peripheral blood. All receptors derive from a middle-aged man who had recovered from COVID-19. CDR3s include the opening cysteine and the closing phenylalanine or tryptophan. Each record gives: clone size, D gene, J gene, V gene, CDR3 protein, CDR3 DNA. D genes are given only for firm matches. Some rows have no size entry. The others give once, few or many, or a class for an expanded clone.

.	.	TRBJ1-5	TRBV27	CASSPEHSNQPQHF	TGTGCCAGCAGTCCCGAGCATTCCAATCAGCCCCAGCATTTT
few	TRBD1	TRBJ2-5	TRBV2	CASSDTLTGGQETQYF	TGTGCCAGCAGCGATACCCTGACAGGGGGACAAGAGACCCAGTACTTC
once	.	TRBJ1-4	TRBV7-6	CASSPEQKLFF	TGTGCCAGCAGCCCTGAGCAAAAACTGTTTTTT
.	.	TRBJ2-5	TRBV5-6	CASRTTARGTQYF	TGTGCCAGCAGGACCACAGCAAGGGGGACCCAGTACTTC
.	TRBD2	TRBJ2-3	TRBV2	CASSEFGGGTADTQYF	TGTGCCAGCAGTGAATTCGGGGGGGGCACGGCAGATACGCAGTATTTT
.	.	TRBJ2-2	TRBV5-1	CASGAVNTGELFF	TGCGCCAGCGGGGCGGTGAACACCGGGGAGCTGTTTTTT
.	.	TRBJ2-3	TRBV19	CASSIRRTSTDTQYF	TGTGCCAGTAGTATACGGCGGACTAGCACAGATACGCAGTATTTT
.	TRBD2	TRBJ2-7	TRBV7-9	CASSRLAGDEQYF	TGTGCCAGCAGCCGACTAGCGGGGGACGAGCAGTACTTC
.	.	TRBJ1-5	TRBV5-1	CASSISGGRDQPQHF	TGCGCCAGCAGTATATCGGGAGGGCGGGATCAGCCCCAGCATTTT
few	TRBD1	TRBJ2-1	TRBV10-3	CAIRPPGQDNEQFF	TGTGCCATCAGGCCACCAGGACAGGATAATGAGCAGTTCTTC
.	TRBD2	TRBJ2-3	TRBV27	CASSFLAGGLGWDTQYF	TGTGCCAGCAGTTTCCTGGCCGGGGGGTTAGGGTGGGATACGCAGTATTTT
.	TRBD1	TRBJ2-1	TRBV18	CASSLDRVEQFF	TGTGCCAGCTCACTGGACAGGGTCGAGCAGTTCTTC